This T cell receptor (beta chain) was recovered during a study of cytomegalovirus exposure and HLA in healthy donors. Study-wide points: TCR beta chains numbering more than 150 were designated cytomegalovirus-associated. Most TCR sequences proved rare, with some public TCRs found in many donors. In the roughly 130 validation repertoires, a later analysis found that first-cohort TCR clusters tended to co-occur.

The repertoire was sequenced with immunoSEQ multiplex PCR; TCRdb's copy has only in-frame clones and lacks some. The sample records about 56,000 clones, 93% being singletons. Concerning this clone itself: Its antigen is unknown.

Germline V gene sequence: CDR1 SGHTA, CDR2 FQGNSA. This CDR3 has 13 residues. V was cut by 2 bases and J by 4 bases, with 6 bases left in between. V is TRBV7-2 and J is TRBJ2-1; no clear D gene. The sequence was collected from a woman aged 18-29 years in good health and CMV-seropositive. What was sequenced was PBMCs. Written as DNA, the CDR3 is TGTGCCAGCAGCTTACGAGGTTACAATGAGCAGTTCTTC. Residues: CASSLRGYNEQFF. Filled out from reference TRBV7-2 and TRBJ2-1, the complete variable domain reads GAGVSQSPSNKVTEKGKDVELRCDPISGHTALYWYRQSLGQGLEFLIYFQGNSAPDKSGLPSDRFSAERTGGSVSTLTIQRTQQEDSAVYLCASSLRGYNEQFFGPGTRLTVL.